This T cell receptor (beta chain) was obtained from a study of cytomegalovirus exposure and HLA in healthy donors. This clone was picked up one time. CDR1 and CDR2 (germline): SGHTA, FQGTGA. Trimming pared 4 bases from V and 6 bases from J, leaving 13 bases between. The CDR3 has 14 amino acids. Sequenced by immunoSEQ multiplex PCR; TCRdb stores in-frame clones only, minus some. In the table there are more than 150,000 clones, over 65% of which are singletons. The source material was PBMCs. The clonotype originates from a man between 18 and 29 years old in good health and CMV-seropositive. The chain links TRBV7-3 to TRBJ2-1; TRBD1 is a possible D gene (6 bases). CDR3 sequence reads: CASSSRQASNEQFF. The CDR3 DNA is TGTGCCAGCAGCTCCCGACAGGCCAGCAATGAGCAGTTCTTC.